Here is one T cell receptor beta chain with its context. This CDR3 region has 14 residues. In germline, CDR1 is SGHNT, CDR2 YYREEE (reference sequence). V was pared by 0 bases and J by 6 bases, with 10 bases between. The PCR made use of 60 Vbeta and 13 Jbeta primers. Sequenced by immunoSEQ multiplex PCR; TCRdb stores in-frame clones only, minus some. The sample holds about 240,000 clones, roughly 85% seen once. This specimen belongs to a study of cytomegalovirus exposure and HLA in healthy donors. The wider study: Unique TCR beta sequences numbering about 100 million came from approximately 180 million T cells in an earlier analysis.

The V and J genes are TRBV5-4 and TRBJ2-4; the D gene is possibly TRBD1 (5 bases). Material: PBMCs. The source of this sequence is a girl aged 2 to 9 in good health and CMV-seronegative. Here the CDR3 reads CASSLDPGPNIQYF. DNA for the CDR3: TGTGCCAGCAGCTTGGATCCAGGGCCAAACATTCAGTACTTC. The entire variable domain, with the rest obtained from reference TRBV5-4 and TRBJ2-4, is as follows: ETGVTQSPTHLIKTRGQQVTLRCSSQSGHNTVSWYQQALGQGPQFIFQYYREEENGRGNFPPRFSGLQFPNYSSELNVNALELDDSALYLCASSLDPGPNIQYFGAGTRLSVL.